This T cell receptor (beta chain) was recovered during a study of beta chain features in type 1 diabetes. Study-level findings and limits: All four CD4+ subsets of Type 1 diabetes patients contained TCRB CDR3s that were moderately but significantly shorter.

CDR3 length equals 17 residues. CDR1 is SGHRS, CDR2 YFSETQ, per germline. With V trimmed by 4 bases and J by 0 bases, 9 bases remained unmatched. Reverse transcribing all isolated RNA meant expressed TCRB transcripts were sequenced. Profiled with immunoSEQ multiplex PCR; TCRdb holds only in-frame clones, not every one. The data contain about 340,000 clones, approximately 8.2% of them singletons. This clone came up a few times. Antigen: not known. The receptor was derived from a woman under 30 in good health. The chain has TRBV5-1 and TRBJ2-3; TRBD2 matches at 9 bases. Sequencing was performed on central memory CD4+ T cells from blood. Here the CDR3 DNA reads TGCGCCAGCAGCGCACCGGATAGCGGGAGAAGCACAGATACGCAGTATTTT. This encodes CASSAPDSGRSTDTQYF.